The clone carrying this TCR beta chain was seen a handful of times. The antigen remains undetermined. This sample is drawn from a study of T cells in Graves' hyperthyroidism and ophthalmopathy. Broader study findings: Peripheral blood also featured most of the thyroid clonotypes expanded above 0.001. Ophthalmopathy, as predicted by the model, came a median about seven months after the prediction.

Trimming removed 6 bases from V and 5 bases from J, with 10 bases in between. CDR1 MGHDK and CDR2 SYGVNS come from the germline V gene. CDR3 size: 12 residues. Regions amplified from RNA transcripts were the TCR beta CDR3 regions. Primed by the HTBI set, a first-round RT-PCR was run on the TCR CDR3. TCRdb independently ran MiXCR on the multiplex PCR reads; one entry per CDR3 protein. The table records approximately 610,000 distinct CDR3 sequences, roughly 14% of them present only once. The chain uses TRBV25-1 and TRBJ1-1; D is ambiguous. The specimen was blood. The source is a woman aged 40 to 50 with Graves' ophthalmopathy. As DNA, the CDR3 is TGTGCCAGCAGAAAGGGTTGGACTGAAGCTTTCTTT. As protein: CASRKGWTEAFF.